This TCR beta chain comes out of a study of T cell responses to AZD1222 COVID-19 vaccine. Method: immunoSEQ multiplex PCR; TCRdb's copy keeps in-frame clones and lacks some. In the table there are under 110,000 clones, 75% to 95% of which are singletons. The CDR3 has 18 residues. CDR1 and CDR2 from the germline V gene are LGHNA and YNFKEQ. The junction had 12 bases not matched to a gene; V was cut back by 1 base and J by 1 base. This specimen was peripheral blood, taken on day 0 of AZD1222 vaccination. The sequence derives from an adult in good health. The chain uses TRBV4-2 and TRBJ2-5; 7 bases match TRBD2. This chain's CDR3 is CASSQVGAGDLVQETQYF. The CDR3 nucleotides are TGTGCCAGCAGCCAAGTCGGTGCGGGGGATCTGGTCCAAGAGACCCAGTACTTC.